This entry lists 30 T cell receptor beta chains sequenced from one sample in a study of T-cell reconstitution after alpha-beta-depleted transplantation in children. TCRbeta library preparation incorporated unique molecular identifiers. In TCRdb, the PCR reads were re-called with MiXCR into one record per CDR3 protein. The sample has around 380,000 distinct CDR3 sequences; around 9.9% are singletons. The starting material was PBMCs from the stem cell graft donor, obtained from the stem cell graft. Every receptor here comes from a human donor who donated a stem cell graft to a child with acute myeloid leukemia.

The chain employs TRBV27 and TRBJ1-5; possibly TRBD1 for D (6 bases). Germline values: CDR1 MNHEY, CDR2 SMNVEV (reference sequence). The CDR3 runs 14 residues. Trimming pared 3 bases from V and 5 bases from J, leaving 11 bases between. This chain's CDR3 is CASSFGQGHQPQHF. CDR3 sequence (DNA): TGTGCCAGCAGTTTTGGGCAGGGGCATCAGCCCCAGCATTTT.

The chain uses TRBV29-1 and TRBJ2-3; 9 bases map to TRBD2. Trimming removed 3 bases from V and 6 bases from J; junction bases left unmatched: 7. This CDR3 spans 14 amino acids. In germline, CDR1 is SQVTM, CDR2 ANQGSEA. CDR3 protein: CSVELAGFWDTQYF. DNA of the CDR3: TGCAGCGTTGAGCTAGCGGGATTTTGGGATACGCAGTATTTT.

The J gene is TRBJ2-3, the V gene TRBV7-3, with 8 nucleotides matching TRBD2. The germline V gene encodes CDR1 SGHTA and CDR2 FQGTGA. V trimming: 6 bases; J trimming: 2 bases; junction bases outside the gene matches: 10. CDR3 length: 16 residues. The DNA of the CDR3 is TGTGCCAGCAGTCCGCTAGCGGGTTCTACCACAGATACGCAGTATTTT. Encoded protein: CASSPLAGSTTDTQYF. The complete variable domain, with remaining parts taken from reference TRBV7-3 and TRBJ2-3, reads GAGVSQTPSNKVTEKGKYVELRCDPISGHTALYWYRQSLGQGPEFLIYFQGTGAADDSGLPNDRFFAVRPEGSVSTLKIQRTERGDSAVYLCASSPLAGSTTDTQYFGPGTRLTVL.

The chain employs TRBV29-1 and TRBJ2-7, with D maybe TRBD1 (6 bases). The V end lost 6 bases, the J end lost 7 bases, and 22 bases lay between the germline ends. Per germline, CDR1 SQVTM and CDR2 ANQGSEA. The CDR3 spans 14 residues. This chain's CDR3 is CSVVTGLNVGEQYF. CDR3 sequence (DNA): TGCAGCGTGGTGACAGGACTCAATGTGGGGGAGCAGTACTTC.

The J gene is TRBJ2-7, the V gene TRBV18; D is possibly TRBD2 (5 bases). The CDR3 sequence is 14 residues long. The germline gives CDR1 KGHSH, CDR2 LQKENI. V shed 0 bases and J shed 0 bases, with 6 bases lying between them. CDR3 sequence (DNA): TGTGCCAGCTCACCACCGGCGGGCTCCTACGAGCAGTACTTC. Encoded protein: CASSPPAGSYEQYF.

Many counts were recorded for this clonotype. The V call is TRBV6-1, the J call TRBJ2-5, with TRBD1 identical over 11 bases. This CDR3 comprises 15 residues. The germline gives CDR1 MNHNS, CDR2 SASEGT. The J segment lost 5 bases and the V segment lost 3 bases, leaving 5 bases of the junction unmatched. CDR3 region: CASSEDRGRGETQYF. In nucleotides, the CDR3 is TGTGCCAGCAGTGAGGACAGGGGGCGCGGGGAGACCCAGTACTTC.

This clonotype was seen more than once but under ten times. The chain is built from TRBV29-1 and TRBJ2-2; D might be TRBD2 (6 bases). V was cut by 3 bases and J by 5 bases, with 7 bases left in between. The CDR3 runs 12 residues. Germline-derived CDR1 and CDR2 are SQVTM and ANQGSEA. CDR3 in amino acids: CSVDRGTGELFF. CDR3 coding DNA: TGCAGCGTTGATCGGGGGACCGGGGAGCTGTTTTTT.

This clonotype appeared a few times. The chain recombines TRBV12-5 with TRBJ2-1, with 14 bases that match TRBD2. J was trimmed by 9 bases and V by 6 bases; bases with no gene match: 7. Germline values: CDR1 LGHNT, CDR2 FRNRAP. The CDR3 loop spans 15 amino acids. CDR3 protein: CASGPGLAGVSEQFF. Written as DNA, the CDR3 is TGTGCTAGTGGCCCGGGACTAGCGGGAGTTAGTGAGCAGTTCTTC.

V gene TRBV11-2 combines with J gene TRBJ2-3, with a tentative D call TRBD2 (5 bases). V was clipped by 0 bases and J by 1 base, with 17 bases between them. This CDR3 contains 18 residues. Germline lookup yields CDR1 SGHAT and CDR2 FQNNGV. The CDR3 bases are TGTGCCAGCAGCTTAGACGCCCCATCGAGCGGCCGCACAGATACGCAGTATTTT. Protein: CASSLDAPSSGRTDTQYF.

This clonotype turned up a few times. J is TRBJ1-2 and V is TRBV5-5; a possible D gene is TRBD1 (6 bases). CDR3 length: 16 amino acids. Trimming cost V 1 base and J 2 bases, with 15 bases left between them. Germline-derived CDR1 and CDR2 are SGHKS and YYEKEE (reference sequence). The CDR3 reads CASSLYPGEVNYGYTF. In DNA form, the CDR3 reads TGTGCCAGCAGCTTGTACCCAGGGGAAGTAAACTATGGCTACACCTTC.

This clonotype appeared a few times. This rearrangement joins TRBV7-6 to TRBJ2-7, with 10 bases that match TRBD1. The CDR3 runs to 14 residues. Germline-derived CDR1 and CDR2 are SGHVS and FNYEAQ. Trimming removed 4 bases from V and 7 bases from J; junction bases left unmatched: 7. CDR3 bases: TGTGCCAGCAGCTCCCCCGACAGGGGGCTTGAGCAGTACTTC. Its protein is CASSSPDRGLEQYF. The full variable domain, its missing parts supplied by reference TRBV7-6 and TRBJ2-7, is GAGVSQSPRYKVTKRGQDVALRCDPISGHVSLYWYRQALGQGPEFLTYFNYEAQQDKSGLPNDRFSAERPEGSISTLTIQRTEQRDSAMYRCASSSPDRGLEQYFGPGTRLTVT.

The chain carries TRBV20-1 and TRBJ1-1; 12 bases agree with TRBD1. Per the germline V gene, CDR1 is DFQATT and CDR2 is SNEGSKA (reference sequence). This CDR3 is built from 20 residues. After removal of 5 bases from V and 1 base from J, the junction contained 20 bases not matched to a gene. The CDR3 loop is CSAPRSGTGGQHPKNTEAFF. The CDR3 DNA sequence: TGCAGTGCTCCCCGGTCCGGGACAGGGGGCCAGCACCCAAAGAACACTGAAGCTTTCTTT.

This clonotype was recorded at least ten times. The V and J genes are TRBV12-3 or TRBV12-4 and TRBJ2-3, with 11 bases matching TRBD1. The CDR3 contains 15 residues. The V gene end was trimmed by 5 bases and the J gene end by 2 bases; junction bases not matched to a gene: 3. Written as DNA, the CDR3 is TGTGCCAGCAGTCTGGGACAGGGGGACACAGATACGCAGTATTTT. It specifies CASSLGQGDTDTQYF.

This clonotype was found a few times. This chain links TRBV2 with TRBJ2-5, with D unclear. V lost 3 bases to trimming and J lost 0 bases, with 5 bases between them. This CDR3 comprises 13 residues. Germline V lookup: CDR1 SNHLY, CDR2 FYNNEI. CDR3 bases: TGTGCCAGCAGTGACAGGTACCAAGAGACCCAGTACTTC. Amino acid sequence: CASSDRYQETQYF.

On this clonotype: Because it lacks the conserved phenylalanine or tryptophan at the end, this CDR3 is likely a read error. This chain joins TRBV7-8 and TRBJ2-3; 12 nucleotides line up with TRBD2. Germline loops: CDR1 SGHVS, CDR2 FQNEAQ. The CDR3 totals 16 residues. The junction had 6 bases not matched to a gene; V was cut back by 5 bases and J by 3 bases. CDR3: CASSPRLAGVTDTQYS. The CDR3 region has the DNA TGTGCCAGCAGCCCCAGACTAGCGGGAGTGACAGATACGCAGTATTCT.

The CDR3 protein is CSVDRARAAGNEQFF. The DNA of the CDR3 is TGCAGCGTTGATCGTGCGCGGGCCGCGGGGAATGAGCAGTTCTTC. This rearrangement joins TRBV29-1 to TRBJ2-1, with D maybe TRBD2 (6 bases). Per germline, CDR1 SQVTM and CDR2 ANQGSEA. This CDR3 is built from 15 residues. Trimming stripped 3 bases from V and 7 bases from J, with 19 bases between.

This chain uses TRBV5-1 with TRBJ2-2; maybe TRBD1 (6 bases). Germline V gene data show CDR1 as SGHRS and CDR2 as YFSETQ. The CDR3 sequence is 15 residues long. Trimming took off 0 bases at V and 5 bases at J, with 11 bases between the two ends. The CDR3 DNA reads as TGCGCCAGCAGCTTGGGTGCAGGGGAGACCGGGGAGCTGTTTTTT. It translates to CASSLGAGETGELFF.

This clonotype was found a few times. This chain connects TRBV20-1 to TRBJ1-5; no clear D. V was trimmed by 3 bases and J by 1 base, leaving 13 bases between them. The CDR3 has 15 amino acids. CDR1 and CDR2 (germline): DFQATT, SNEGSKA (reference sequence). The CDR3 DNA is TGCAGTGCTAGGCCCTCGGAGACCAGCAATCAGCCCCAGCATTTT. As protein: CSARPSETSNQPQHF.

At least ten counts were recorded for this clonotype. The rearrangement links TRBV5-1 to TRBJ2-7, with 8 nucleotides matching TRBD1. Germline V CDR1 and CDR2: SGHRS, YFSETQ. The junction had 8 bases not matched to a gene; V was cut back by 3 bases and J by 6 bases. The CDR3 extends over 14 amino acids. The CDR3 loop reads CASSSGTTGVEQYF. The CDR3 coding sequence is TGCGCCAGCAGCTCGGGAACGACAGGGGTCGAGCAGTACTTC.

A remark on this clonotype: Since a much larger clone is just one base distant, this may be a read error. The chain links TRBV20-1 to TRBJ1-1, with a tentative D call TRBD1 (5 bases). Germline V CDR1 and CDR2: DFQATT, SNEGSKA (reference sequence). The CDR3 runs to 14 residues. CDR3: CSAQHQGGVTGAFF. The CDR3 DNA reads as TGCAGTGCCCAACATCAGGGAGGGGTCACTGGAGCTTTCTTT.

This sequence joins TRBV5-1 and TRBJ1-2; 11 nucleotides align to TRBD1. Germline V lookup: CDR1 SGHRS, CDR2 YFSETQ. Unmatched junction bases numbered 6, after V lost 5 bases and J lost 3 bases. The CDR3 has 15 residues. In nucleotides, the CDR3 is TGCGCCAGCAGATCTGGACAGGGGGCGGACTATGGCTACACCTTC. Translated, it gives CASRSGQGADYGYTF.

This clonotype was seen a few times. The chain links TRBV29-1 to TRBJ2-2; D is possibly TRBD2 (6 bases). CDR3 length equals 14 residues. The V gene's germline CDR1 is SQVTM and CDR2 ANQGSEA. Trimming pared 4 bases from V and 4 bases from J, leaving 13 bases between. The CDR3 DNA reads TGCAGCGTTGGTTCTAGCGCAGTCACCGGGGAGCTGTTTTTT. Its protein product is CSVGSSAVTGELFF.

This clonotype has just a few counts. This sequence joins TRBV7-2 and TRBJ1-4; 9 positions match TRBD1. V gave up 3 bases and J gave up 5 bases; unmatched junction bases: 4. Germline V gene data show CDR1 as SGHTA and CDR2 as FQGNSA. CDR3 length: 15 amino acids. The CDR3 DNA sequence: TGTGCCAGCAGCTTGAGGACAGGGGCCAATGAAAAACTGTTTTTT. Its protein is CASSLRTGANEKLFF.

J is TRBJ2-3 and V is TRBV24-1, with D hard to call. The CDR3 loop spans 13 amino acids. V shed 3 bases and J shed 6 bases, with 9 bases lying between them. Germline CDR1 reads KGHDR; CDR2 reads SFDVKD. The CDR3 sequence: CATSDHDWDTQYF. CDR3 nucleotide sequence: TGTGCCACCAGTGATCACGATTGGGATACGCAGTATTTT.

The gene calls are TRBV5-1 and TRBJ2-2; 9 nucleotides agree with TRBD1. V lost 2 bases to trimming and J lost 5 bases; unmatched junction nucleotides: 4. Per the germline V gene, CDR1 is SGHRS and CDR2 is YFSETQ. The CDR3 contains 15 residues. CDR3 sequence (DNA): TGCGCCAGCAGCTTTACCGGGACAGGGACCGGGGAGCTGTTTTTT. Encoded protein: CASSFTGTGTGELFF.

The sample holds a few counts of this clonotype. The rearrangement links TRBV5-5 to TRBJ2-2, with D perhaps TRBD1 (6 bases). The V gene's germline CDR1 is SGHKS and CDR2 YYEKEE (reference sequence). This CDR3 is 16 amino acids long. The germline V and J ends were trimmed by 2 bases and 3 bases, with 14 bases remaining between them. CDR3 residues: CASSFDDRTYTGELFF. The CDR3 DNA reads as TGTGCCAGCAGCTTCGACGACAGGACGTACACCGGGGAGCTGTTTTTT.

The J gene is TRBJ2-7, the V gene TRBV11-2; 7 bases match TRBD2. The CDR3 spans 16 residues. The V and J ends lost 5 bases and 2 bases, in that order; junction bases with no gene match: 12. Per germline, CDR1 SGHAT and CDR2 FQNNGV. CDR3 nucleotides: TGTGCCAGCAGCCTGAGGCGGGGGACCCGAGCCTACGAGCAGTACTTC. Translation gives CASSLRRGTRAYEQYF.

At least ten counts were recorded for this clonotype. The chain couples TRBV5-1 to TRBJ1-3; D possibly corresponds to TRBD1 (6 bases). This CDR3 spans 17 amino acids. Trimming took 1 base from V and 4 from J, leaving 18 bases between them. The V gene's germline CDR1 is SGHRS and CDR2 YFSETQ. Written as DNA, the CDR3 is TGCGCCAGCAGCTTGACCCCCATGACAGGCACCGGAAACACCATATATTTT. This sequence encodes CASSLTPMTGTGNTIYF.

This clonotype was seen ten or more times. The chain couples TRBV20-1 to TRBJ2-7; possibly TRBD2 for D (5 bases). V was cut by 3 bases and J by 3 bases, with 15 bases left in between. Per the germline V gene, CDR1 is DFQATT and CDR2 is SNEGSKA (reference sequence). This CDR3 has 14 residues. The CDR3 DNA reads TGCAGTGCTAGCGAGGTCAGCGGTATCTACGAGCAGTACTTC. Encoded protein: CSASEVSGIYEQYF.

The chain joins TRBV20-1 to TRBJ2-3; D possibly uses TRBD1 or TRBD2 (5 bases each). The CDR3 sequence is 15 residues long. Germline V gives CDR1 DFQATT, CDR2 SNEGSKA (reference sequence). Trimming shortened V by 6 bases and J by 0 bases, and 16 bases separated the two germline ends. CDR3 in DNA: TGCAGTGCAACCCGGGACGGAGCTAGCACAGATACGCAGTATTTT. Its translation is CSATRDGASTDTQYF.